Below are 20 T cell receptor beta chains sequenced from a single sample in a study of blood T cell repertoires in COVID-19. Method: immunoSEQ multiplex PCR; TCRdb's copy keeps in-frame clones and lacks some. This sample has roughly 230,000 clones, with roughly 80% found just once. Sequencing was carried out using peripheral blood. Receptors were obtained from a woman older than 75 with acute or convalescent COVID-19.

V is TRBV6-5 and J is TRBJ2-7; tentative D call: TRBD1 (5 bases). The CDR3 loop spans 14 amino acids. Trimming pared 5 bases from V and 0 bases from J, leaving 11 bases between. Germline values: CDR1 MNHEY, CDR2 SVGAGI. The CDR3 coding sequence is TGTGCCAGCAGTCCGGACATTAGCTCCTACGAGCAGTACTTC. Amino acid sequence: CASSPDISSYEQYF.

The chain recombines TRBV28 with TRBJ1-1; D may be TRBD1 (6 bases). Trimming cost V 3 bases and J 4 bases, with 15 bases left between them. CDR3 size: 15 residues. Germline lookup yields CDR1 MDHEN and CDR2 SYDVKM. The CDR3 loop reads CASSLGGAVFTEAFF. The CDR3 DNA is TGTGCCAGCAGTTTGGGGGGGGCGGTCTTCACTGAAGCTTTCTTT.

The chain combines TRBV7-7 with TRBJ2-1, with TRBD2 matching 10 bases. This CDR3 has 17 amino acids. J was trimmed by 5 bases and V by 5 bases; bases with no gene match: 12. Germline V lookup: CDR1 SSHAT, CDR2 FNYEAQ (reference sequence). The CDR3 reads CASSKWSGAGGHNEQFF. DNA for the CDR3: TGTGCCAGCAGCAAATGGTCGGGAGCGGGAGGGCACAATGAGCAGTTCTTC.

V and J are TRBV10-3 and TRBJ2-7, with TRBD1 identical over 9 bases. J was trimmed by 4 bases and V by 5 bases; bases with no gene match: 9. From germline, CDR1 is ENHRY and CDR2 SYGVKD. This CDR3 is built from 15 residues. The CDR3 reads CAISFTGTGIYEQYF. CDR3 bases: TGTGCCATCAGTTTCACCGGGACAGGGATATACGAGCAGTACTTC.

The rearrangement links TRBV24-1 to TRBJ1-2; 9 nucleotides align to TRBD1. CDR1 and CDR2 from the germline V gene are KGHDR and SFDVKD. The CDR3 is made up of 13 amino acids. The J segment lost 6 bases and the V segment lost 7 bases, leaving 5 bases of the junction unmatched. CDR3 protein: CATSRTGGDGYTF. CDR3 nucleotides: TGTGCCACCAGCCGTACAGGGGGCGATGGCTACACCTTC.

The chain employs TRBV6-4 and TRBJ2-3; 8 nucleotides line up with TRBD2. Germline CDR1 is MRHNA and CDR2 is SNTAGT. The J segment lost 1 base and the V segment lost 2 bases, leaving 2 bases of the junction unmatched. CDR3 size: 15 residues. The CDR3 DNA reads TGTGCCAGCAGTGACCAGACTAGCGGCACAGATACGCAGTATTTT. Protein: CASSDQTSGTDTQYF.

J is TRBJ1-2 and V is TRBV11-2; 7 positions match TRBD1. J lost 7 bases, V lost 4 bases, and 12 bases had no gene match. The CDR3 consists of 15 residues. CDR1 and CDR2 from the germline V gene are SGHAT and FQNNGV. The chain's CDR3 is CASSYPREGAGGYTF. CDR3 DNA: TGTGCCAGCAGCTATCCCCGAGAGGGGGCTGGTGGCTACACCTTC.

This clone was seen a single time. The V and J genes are TRBV6-5 and TRBJ1-5, with D possibly matching TRBD1 (5 bases). V lost 6 bases and J 9 bases, leaving 18 bases between the germline ends. CDR3 length equals 14 residues. The germline CDR1 and CDR2 sequences are MNHEY and SVGAGI. The chain's CDR3 is CASSEGRVGGPQHF. The CDR3 DNA reads TGTGCCAGCAGCGAGGGGAGGGTTGGAGGGCCCCAGCATTTT.

The gene calls are TRBV19 and TRBJ2-2; D may be TRBD1 (6 bases). The CDR3 has 15 amino acids. V was clipped by 4 bases and J by 3 bases, with 12 bases between them. CDR1 is LNHDA, CDR2 SQIVND, per germline (reference sequence). The DNA of the CDR3 is TGTGCCAGTAGTAGGGGGCGCTCGGACACCGGGGAGCTGTTTTTT. Translated: CASSRGRSDTGELFF.

The rearrangement uses TRBV28 and TRBJ2-5, with 10 positions matching TRBD2. The junction had 10 bases not matched to a gene; V was cut back by 3 bases and J by 0 bases. CDR3 size: 18 residues. Germline CDR1 is MDHEN and CDR2 is SYDVKM. CDR3 nucleotides: TGTGCCAGCAGTTTCCCGAGCGGGAGGGCTGGGGACCAAGAGACCCAGTACTTC. As protein: CASSFPSGRAGDQETQYF.

V and J are TRBV2 and TRBJ1-2; D call uncertain. Trimming took 9 bases from V and 6 from J, leaving 14 bases between them. The CDR3 contains 12 residues. In germline, CDR1 is SNHLY, CDR2 FYNNEI. The CDR3 is CASLGSHDGYTF. The CDR3 bases are TGTGCCAGTCTAGGTTCCCACGATGGCTACACCTTC.

This chain connects TRBV6-5 to TRBJ2-4; 7 bases are shared with TRBD1. Losses at the gene ends were 8 bases for V and 5 bases for J; bases not matched to a gene: 9. The CDR3 spans 14 residues. Germline CDR1 MNHEY, CDR2 SVGAGI. The CDR3 nucleotides are TGTGCCAGCCAAGCCCCCGGGACAGAAAACATTCAGTACTTC. This translates into CASQAPGTENIQYF.

CDR3 loop: CASSLDGKGELFF. The CDR3 region has the DNA TGTGCCAGCAGCTTAGACGGGAAAGGGGAGCTGTTTTTT. This chain links TRBV11-3 with TRBJ2-2; a possible D gene is TRBD2 (5 bases). Trimming took off 0 bases at V and 8 bases at J, with 7 bases between the two ends. The CDR3 has 13 amino acids. Germline V gene data show CDR1 as SGHNT and CDR2 as YENEEA.

This rearrangement joins TRBV28 to TRBJ1-2, with a weak D call TRBD1 (5 bases). V lost 8 bases and J 7 bases, leaving 23 bases between the germline ends. Germline CDR1 reads MDHEN; CDR2 reads SYDVKM. CDR3 length: 15 amino acids. The CDR3 coding sequence is TGTGCCAGCTACGCTAAAAGTGGGCAGGGTAGTGGCTACACCTTC. This translates into CASYAKSGQGSGYTF.

This clone came up once. The rearrangement links TRBV11-2 to TRBJ2-7; D gene ambiguous. The CDR3 has 10 residues. The V end lost 5 bases, the J end lost 3 bases, and 2 bases lay between the germline ends. In germline, CDR1 is SGHAT, CDR2 FQNNGV. The CDR3 DNA reads as TGTGCCAGCAGCCTCTACGAGCAGTACTTC. Its protein product is CASSLYEQYF.

This rearrangement joins TRBV7-2 to TRBJ2-7, with 10 nucleotides matching TRBD2. The V and J ends lost 0 bases and 1 base, in that order; junction bases with no gene match: 0. The CDR3 loop spans 15 amino acids. Germline V gene data show CDR1 as SGHTA and CDR2 as FQGNSA. The CDR3 coding sequence is TGTGCCAGCAGCTTAGCGACTAGCGGGTCCTACGAGCAGTACTTC. Its translation is CASSLATSGSYEQYF.

The chain has TRBV5-6 and TRBJ1-1; TRBD1 agrees at 8 bases. Unmatched junction bases numbered 5, after V lost 3 bases and J lost 1 base. Looked up from germline, CDR1 is SGHDT and CDR2 is YYEEEE. The CDR3 has 15 amino acids. The CDR3 coding sequence is TGTGCCAGCAGCTGGGGGGACAGGCCGAACACTGAAGCTTTCTTT. This encodes CASSWGDRPNTEAFF.

The chain recombines TRBV4-2 with TRBJ2-5; D perhaps matches TRBD1 (5 bases). CDR3 size: 16 residues. In germline, CDR1 is LGHNA, CDR2 YNFKEQ. V was clipped by 0 bases and J by 4 bases, with 15 bases between them. This CDR3 reads CASSQEGGGAVETQYF. The DNA for the CDR3 is TGTGCCAGCAGCCAAGAAGGCGGTGGGGCCGTAGAGACCCAGTACTTC.

J is TRBJ1-2 and V is TRBV5-1; TRBD1 matches 9 bases. Germline CDR1 SGHRS, CDR2 YFSETQ. The CDR3 extends over 14 amino acids. The V gene end was trimmed by 4 bases and the J gene end by 6 bases; junction bases not matched to a gene: 7. The CDR3 sequence: CASSQTQGADGYTF. The CDR3 DNA sequence: TGCGCCAGCAGCCAAACACAGGGGGCAGATGGCTACACCTTC.

The chain combines TRBV5-4 with TRBJ1-2; possible D gene TRBD1, 5 bases. The CDR3 is made up of 14 amino acids. CDR1 and CDR2 from the germline V gene are SGHNT and YYREEE (reference sequence). The V end was cut by 3 bases, the J end by 8 bases, with 17 bases between. The CDR3 protein is CASSSTGFVGGYTF. Here the CDR3 DNA reads TGTGCCAGCAGCTCAACAGGATTTGTGGGGGGCTACACCTTC. The whole variable domain, remainder taken from reference TRBV5-4 and TRBJ1-2, is ETGVTQSPTHLIKTRGQQVTLRCSSQSGHNTVSWYQQALGQGPQFIFQYYREEENGRGNFPPRFSGLQFPNYSSELNVNALELDDSALYLCASSSTGFVGGYTFGSGTRLTVV.